These 27 T cell receptor beta chains were sequenced from one sample in a study of T cell repertoires in cytomegalovirus infection. Which antigens these TCRs recognize remains unknown. TCRdb re-analysed the reads in MiXCR, keeping a single row per CDR3 protein. The data show a few hundred thousand distinct CDR3 sequences, with approximately 25% seen just once and about an eighth held by the top ten. This sample comprised cultured PBMCs, obtained from culture after CMV antigen stimulation. The receptors derive from a human donor in good health (CMV status not recorded). Some clones in this sample may be carry-over from other donors' samples.

Only a few counts were recorded for this clonotype. The chain couples TRBV6-1 to TRBJ2-1, with 8 bases lining up with TRBD2. V trimming: 10 bases; J trimming: 7 bases; junction bases outside the gene matches: 15. The CDR3 is 15 residues long. Germline-derived CDR1 and CDR2 are MNHNS and SASEGT. The CDR3 DNA is TGTGCCATCCAAGCGGGAGCCAATATAAGGAATGAGCAGTTCTTC. Residues: CAIQAGANIRNEQFF.

This clonotype has a handful of counts. This chain uses TRBV7-2 with TRBJ2-6, with D unclear. The CDR3 is 15 amino acids. The V gene lost 6 bases and the J gene lost 0 bases, with 9 bases spanning the gap. Germline V lookup: CDR1 SGHTA, CDR2 FQGNSA. The CDR3 region is CASRITFSGANVLTF. The CDR3 DNA follows: TGTGCCAGCAGAATAACTTTCTCTGGGGCCAACGTCCTGACTTTC.

The sample holds many counts of this clonotype. The chain is built from TRBV7-2 and TRBJ2-3, with D perhaps TRBD1 or TRBD2 (6 bases each). Germline lookup yields CDR1 SGHTA and CDR2 FQGNSA. The CDR3 sequence is 13 residues long. Trimming removed 3 bases from V and 6 bases from J, with 10 bases in between. CDR3 protein: CASSFQGGDTQYF. CDR3 sequence (DNA): TGTGCCAGCAGCTTCCAAGGGGGGGATACGCAGTATTTT.

The gene calls are TRBV11-2 and TRBJ2-1, with D possibly TRBD2 on 6 matching bases. V lost 4 bases, J lost 8 bases, and 24 bases lay in between. Looked up from germline, CDR1 is SGHAT and CDR2 is FQNNGV. This CDR3 contains 17 residues. The CDR3: CASSSPETSSIGDEQFF. CDR3 nucleotides: TGTGCCAGCAGCTCCCCGGAGACTAGTTCGATCGGAGATGAGCAGTTCTTC. Full variable domain (outside the CDR3, taken from reference TRBV11-2 and TRBJ2-1): EAGVAQSPRYKIIEKRQSVAFWCNPISGHATLYWYQQILGQGPKLLIQFQNNGVVDDSQLPKDRFSAERLKGVDSTLKIQPAKLEDSAVYLCASSSPETSSIGDEQFFGPGTRLTVL.

CDR3 sequence (DNA): TGTGCCAGCAGCTTCCGTCCGGCGACTAGCACAGATACGCAGTATTTT. It yields the protein CASSFRPATSTDTQYF. The genes are TRBV7-4 and TRBJ2-3; D unclear. Germline V lookup: CDR1 SGHVT, CDR2 SQSDAQ. V was shortened by 3 bases and J by 0 bases, with 13 bases between the two germline ends. The length of the CDR3 is 16 residues. The full variable domain, its missing parts supplied by reference TRBV7-4 and TRBJ2-3, is GAGVSQSPRYKVAKRGRDVALRCDSISGHVTLYWYRQTLGQGSEVLTYSQSDAQRDKSGRPSGRFSAERPERSVSTLKIQRTEQGDSAVYLCASSFRPATSTDTQYFGPGTRLTVL.

There are a few counts of this clonotype. V is TRBV4-1 and J is TRBJ2-1, with TRBD2 as a possible D gene (5 bases). V was pared by 0 bases and J by 13 bases, with 19 bases between. CDR1 is MGHRA, CDR2 YSYEKL, per germline. The CDR3 runs to 15 residues. The CDR3 DNA is TGCGCCAGCAGCCAAGAGAGCCCTAGCATAAAAGTCCAGTTCTTC. It yields the protein CASSQESPSIKVQFF.

The V and J genes are TRBV6-1 and TRBJ1-2; D is possibly TRBD1 (5 bases). In germline, CDR1 is MNHNS, CDR2 SASEGT. Trimming pared 5 bases from V and 0 bases from J, leaving 16 bases between. This CDR3 is 16 amino acids long. CDR3 nucleotides: TGTGCCAGCAGTCGGACACAACAAACCCCTAACTATGGCTACACCTTC. It yields the protein CASSRTQQTPNYGYTF.

The V gene is TRBV19, the J gene TRBJ2-1; a weak D match, TRBD1 (5 bases). With 9 bases removed from V and 0 bases from J, the gap between germline ends came to 9 bases. Germline assignment: CDR1 LNHDA and CDR2 SQIVND (reference sequence). The CDR3 runs 13 residues. The CDR3 DNA reads as TGTGCCAGCATAGGGGTCTCCTACAATGAGCAGTTCTTC. This encodes CASIGVSYNEQFF.

This clonotype occurred a few times. The chain has TRBV7-2 and TRBJ2-1; tentative D call: TRBD2 (5 bases). CDR3 length equals 12 residues. V dropped 5 bases and J dropped 8 bases, with 10 bases sitting between them. Germline V gene data show CDR1 as SGHTA and CDR2 as FQGNSA. The CDR3 protein is CASSPGIDEQFF. DNA for the CDR3: TGTGCCAGCAGCCCGGGAATCGATGAGCAGTTCTTC.

The gene calls are TRBV7-9 and TRBJ2-5; D might be TRBD2 (6 bases). Trimming left V 1 base short and J 1 base short, with 16 bases between. CDR1 and CDR2 (germline): SEHNR, FQNEAQ (reference sequence). The CDR3 is 17 amino acids. CDR3 sequence (DNA): TGTGCCAGCAGCTTAGGTTTCGCGGGATCAAGCCAAGAGACCCAGTACTTC. It codes for CASSLGFAGSSQETQYF.

The chain carries TRBV12-3 or TRBV12-4 and TRBJ1-5, with a tentative D call TRBD1 (5 bases). This CDR3 is 15 amino acids long. With 1 base removed from V and 6 bases from J, the gap between germline ends came to 13 bases. Here the CDR3 reads CASSLGGILGQPQHF. The CDR3 DNA reads as TGTGCCAGCAGTTTAGGGGGGATACTCGGTCAGCCCCAGCATTTT.

The rearrangement uses TRBV25-1 and TRBJ2-2; D unresolved. The CDR3 is 13 amino acids. The V end was cut by 3 bases, the J end by 3 bases, with 5 bases between. CDR1 MGHDK and CDR2 SYGVNS come from the germline V gene. CDR3: CASSDRYTGELFF. CDR3 sequence (DNA): TGTGCCAGCAGTGACCGATACACCGGGGAGCTGTTTTTT.

The chain combines TRBV7-2 with TRBJ2-1; 7 bases line up with TRBD2. With 3 bases clipped from V and 4 bases from J, the junction kept 3 bases outside the gene matches. In germline, CDR1 is SGHTA, CDR2 FQGNSA. The CDR3 is made up of 14 amino acids. The chain's CDR3 is CASSLGGDYNEQFF. For the CDR3, the DNA is TGTGCCAGCAGCTTGGGAGGGGATTACAATGAGCAGTTCTTC.

V gene TRBV20-1 combines with J gene TRBJ1-2; no definite D call. CDR1 DFQATT and CDR2 SNEGSKA come from the germline V gene (reference sequence). The V and J ends lost 4 bases and 9 bases respectively, with 24 bases between them. This CDR3 spans 15 amino acids. CDR3 region: CSANLLPGAMLSYTF. The CDR3 bases are TGCAGTGCTAACTTATTACCCGGAGCCATGCTGAGCTACACCTTC.

This clonotype was detected many times. The chain joins TRBV28 to TRBJ2-3; the D gene is possibly TRBD2 (6 bases). The CDR3 has 15 amino acids. Between the trimmed V and J ends, which lost 3 bases and 1 base, there was a span of 11 bases. CDR1 and CDR2 from the germline V gene are MDHEN and SYDVKM. CDR3 sequence reads: CASSLWEEGTDTQYF. In DNA, the CDR3 is TGTGCCAGCAGTTTGTGGGAGGAGGGCACAGATACGCAGTATTTT.

This clonotype was detected a few times. The chain employs TRBV13 and TRBJ1-2, with TRBD1 matching 9 bases. The germline gives CDR1 PRHDT, CDR2 FYEKMQ (reference sequence). This CDR3 region has 16 residues. Trimming at V came to 4 bases and at J to 7 bases, leaving 13 bases not matched to a gene. The DNA for the CDR3 is TGTGCCAGCAGCTCGCTCCAGACAGGGGGATCATCTGGCTACACCTTC. Translated, it gives CASSSLQTGGSSGYTF.

The sample holds many counts of this clonotype. The chain employs TRBV6-2 or TRBV6-3 and TRBJ2-7; D possibly corresponds to TRBD2 (6 bases). Germline V gene data show CDR1 as MNHEY and CDR2 as SVGEGT. V was cut by 7 bases and J by 3 bases, with 16 bases left in between. The CDR3 length is 14 residues. The CDR3: CASTGAGPLYEQYF. The CDR3 nucleotides are TGTGCCAGCACCGGAGCGGGTCCTCTCTACGAGCAGTACTTC.

This clonotype has a count of ten or more. The J gene is TRBJ2-1, the V gene TRBV7-8; the match to TRBD2 covers 11 bases. The trim removed 6 bases at V and 4 bases at J, leaving 5 bases unmatched. This CDR3 is 15 amino acids long. The germline V gene has CDR1 SGHVS and CDR2 FQNEAQ. The CDR3 protein is CASSRLAGSYNEQFF. In DNA form, the CDR3 reads TGTGCCAGCAGTCGACTAGCGGGATCTTACAATGAGCAGTTCTTC.

The J gene is TRBJ1-2, the V gene TRBV28; the match to TRBD1 covers 9 bases. V lost 4 bases, J lost 4 bases, and 7 bases stayed unmatched. Germline lookup yields CDR1 MDHEN and CDR2 SYDVKM. The length of the CDR3 is 15 residues. The CDR3: CASSSPGQGFYGYTF. The CDR3 nucleotides read TGTGCCAGCAGTTCCCCGGGACAGGGATTCTATGGCTACACCTTC.

The rearrangement links TRBV7-9 to TRBJ1-3; no clear D gene. Germline CDR1 and CDR2: SEHNR and FQNEAQ (reference sequence). The CDR3 extends over 14 amino acids. V was pared by 7 bases and J by 4 bases, with 14 bases between. CDR3 sequence: CASTLDSSGNTIYF. CDR3 coding DNA: TGTGCCAGCACACTAGATTCCTCCGGAAACACCATATATTTT.

The rearrangement uses TRBV12-3 or TRBV12-4 and TRBJ1-5; D is undetermined. V was shortened by 5 bases and J by 2 bases, with 13 bases between the two germline ends. CDR3 size: 15 residues. Here the CDR3 reads CASSPNDPRNQPQHF. The DNA of the CDR3 is TGTGCCAGCAGTCCAAACGACCCTCGCAATCAGCCCCAGCATTTT.

The rearrangement links TRBV28 to TRBJ2-7, with 12 positions matching TRBD1. V trimming: 4 bases; J trimming: 5 bases; junction bases outside the gene matches: 6. CDR3 length: 15 residues. Germline CDR1 and CDR2: MDHEN and SYDVKM. The CDR3 loop reads CASSSSGTGGHEQYF. DNA of the CDR3: TGTGCCAGCAGTTCCTCCGGGACAGGGGGCCACGAGCAGTACTTC.

This clonotype has a handful of counts. The chain links TRBV7-2 to TRBJ2-1; D may be TRBD1 (5 bases). Per the germline V gene, CDR1 is SGHTA and CDR2 is FQGNSA. V lost 5 bases to trimming and J lost 4 bases, with 24 bases between them. The CDR3 contains 18 residues. The CDR3 sequence is CASSHNKVQVKSYNEQFF. CDR3 sequence (DNA): TGTGCCAGCAGCCACAACAAGGTACAGGTAAAATCTTACAATGAGCAGTTCTTC.

This clonotype was counted a few times. This chain uses TRBV11-3 with TRBJ2-2; a weak D match, TRBD1 (6 bases). There are 14 residues in the CDR3. Germline V lookup: CDR1 SGHNT, CDR2 YENEEA. The V gene lost 6 bases and the J gene lost 5 bases, with 13 bases spanning the gap. The CDR3 coding sequence is TGTGCCAGCAGTAAAATCCAGGGGACCGGGGAGCTGTTTTTT. Amino acids: CASSKIQGTGELFF.

This clonotype came up a few times. The chain combines TRBV2 with TRBJ1-5; the D gene is possibly TRBD1 (6 bases). The V end lost 3 bases, the J end lost 3 bases, and 15 bases lay between the germline ends. Germline lookup yields CDR1 SNHLY and CDR2 FYNNEI. This CDR3 is 16 amino acids long. The CDR3 DNA reads TGTGCCAGCAGTGAGGGGAGGCAGGGGTACAATCAGCCCCAGCATTTT. Translating it yields CASSEGRQGYNQPQHF.

This clonotype was observed a few times. The rearrangement links TRBV12-3 or TRBV12-4 to TRBJ2-6, with D uncertain. Trimming took 6 bases from V and 0 from J, leaving 6 bases between them. This CDR3 comprises 14 residues. CDR3 loop: CASRTNSGANVLTF. The CDR3 bases are TGTGCCAGCAGGACAAACTCTGGGGCCAACGTCCTGACTTTC.

The chain recombines TRBV7-2 with TRBJ1-1, with 7 bases matching TRBD1. V was clipped by 5 bases and J by 7 bases; unmatched bases: 7. This CDR3 is 13 amino acids long. In germline, CDR1 is SGHTA, CDR2 FQGNSA. Here the CDR3 reads CASSRQGEFEAFF. The DNA of the CDR3 is TGTGCCAGCAGCCGACAGGGAGAATTTGAAGCTTTCTTT. Drawing the rest from reference TRBV7-2 and TRBJ1-1, the complete variable domain is GAGVSQSPSNKVTEKGKDVELRCDPISGHTALYWYRQSLGQGLEFLIYFQGNSAPDKSGLPSDRFSAERTGGSVSTLTIQRTQQEDSAVYLCASSRQGEFEAFFGQGTRLTVV.